This T cell receptor beta chain was found in a study of blood T cell repertoires in COVID-19. Turning to the study itself: The origin of the acute and convalescent COVID-19 samples was the United States, Italy and Spain. PBMCs, B-cell-depleted T cells, or T cells were the source of the cDNA or gDNA that made up the material.

Source study methods: Reference gene primer amplification in the assay estimated nucleated cell counts. Repertoires were generated with immunoSEQ multiplex PCR, while TCRdb's copy carries only in-frame clones and drops some. That table gives V, J and clone size, and the DNA gave D and trimming. The table records 300,000 or so clones, about 90% of them present only once. This CDR3 contains 13 residues. Sequencing was done on a sample of peripheral blood. The source of this sequence is a woman aged 45-65 years who had recovered from COVID-19. The chain combines TRBV21-1 with TRBJ1-1; the D segment call TRBD1 is taken from the table without a DNA check. TRBV21-1 represents a pseudogene. The CDR3, as DNA: TGTGCCAGCAGCCAACAGGGTTGCACTGAAGCTTTCTTT. Protein product: CASSQQGCTEAFF.